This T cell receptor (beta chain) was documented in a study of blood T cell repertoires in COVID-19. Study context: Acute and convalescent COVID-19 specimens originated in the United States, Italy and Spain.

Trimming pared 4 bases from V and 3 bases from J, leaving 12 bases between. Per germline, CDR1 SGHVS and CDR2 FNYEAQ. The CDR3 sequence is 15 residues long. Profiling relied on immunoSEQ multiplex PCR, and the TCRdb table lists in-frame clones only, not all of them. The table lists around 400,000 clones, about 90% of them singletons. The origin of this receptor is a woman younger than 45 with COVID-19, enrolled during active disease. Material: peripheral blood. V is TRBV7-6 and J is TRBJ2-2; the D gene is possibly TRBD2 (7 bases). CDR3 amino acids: CASSSGAGDTGELFF. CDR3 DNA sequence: TGTGCCAGCAGCTCGGGGGCGGGGGACACCGGGGAGCTGTTTTTT.